A selection of T cell receptor beta chains follows, all from one sample in a study of CD8 T cells in ankylosing spondylitis. TCRdb recomputed calls from the 5' RACE reads with MiXCR, one row per CDR3 protein. The sample lists about 450,000 distinct CDR3 sequences; 25% to 30% were seen once. The sample comprised blood, either unsorted or a sorted T cell fraction (not recorded which). Source of these receptors: a male donor with ankylosing spondylitis. CDR3s include the opening cysteine and the closing phenylalanine or tryptophan. The order of the fields is clone size, J gene, D gene, V gene, CDR3 protein, CDR3 DNA. D genes are given only for firm matches. Size is omitted from some rows. Given values are once, few, many or a class for expanded clones.

>NA|TRBJ2-4|NA|TRBV6-5
CATAPKNIQYF
TGTGCCACTGCCCCGAAAAACATTCAGTACTTC
>NA|TRBJ1-5|TRBD1|TRBV29-1
CSVGTGGNQPQHF
TGCAGCGTTGGGACAGGGGGCAATCAGCCCCAGCATTTT
>NA|TRBJ1-2|TRBD1|TRBV12-3/TRBV12-4
CASSGTDKGGYTF
TGTGCCAGCAGTGGGACAGACAAGGGTGGCTACACCTTC
>few|TRBJ1-1|TRBD1|TRBV5-1
CASSSTGGEAEAFF
TGCGCCAGCAGCTCGACAGGGGGGGAAGCTGAAGCTTTCTTT
>NA|TRBJ2-1|NA|TRBV20-1
CSARDWSSFNEQFF
TGCAGTGCTAGAGATTGGTCTAGCTTCAATGAGCAGTTCTTC
>NA|TRBJ1-1|NA|TRBV14
CASSQDFRGGTEAFF
TGTGCCAGCAGCCAAGATTTCCGAGGCGGCACTGAAGCTTTCTTT
>few|TRBJ2-7|TRBD1|TRBV27
CASSSPRGQSYEQYF
TGTGCCAGCAGTTCCCCCCGGGGACAGAGCTACGAGCAGTACTTC
>few|TRBJ1-5|NA|TRBV6-1
CASSLGVGRNQPQHF
TGTGCCAGCAGCCTGGGGGTGGGGCGCAATCAGCCCCAGCATTTT
>NA|TRBJ1-6|NA|TRBV20-1
CSARAPGGRDRNSPLHF
TGCAGTGCTAGAGCTCCGGGGGGACGAGACCGAAATTCACCCCTCCACTTT
>NA|TRBJ2-3|NA|TRBV15
CATSRVGVMGTDTQYF
TGTGCCACCAGCAGAGTAGGAGTAATGGGCACAGATACGCAGTATTTT
>NA|TRBJ2-1|NA|TRBV12-3/TRBV12-4
CASTISNEQFF
TGTGCCAGCACCATTTCCAATGAGCAGTTCTTC
>NA|TRBJ2-1|TRBD1|TRBV6-1
CASSGGQGVYNEQFF
TGTGCCAGCAGTGGCGGGCAGGGGGTCTACAATGAGCAGTTCTTC
>NA|TRBJ1-4|NA|TRBV20-1
CSARDPQKGLYEKLFF
TGCAGTGCTAGAGATCCACAAAAGGGTCTATATGAAAAACTGTTTTTT
>NA|TRBJ2-3|NA|TRBV12-3/TRBV12-4
CASSSQRSTDTQYF
TGTGCCAGCAGTTCCCAGCGGAGCACAGATACGCAGTATTTT
>NA|TRBJ1-6|NA|TRBV12-3/TRBV12-4
CASMSRVYNSPLHF
TGTGCCAGCATGTCGCGAGTCTATAATTCACCCCTCCACTTT
>NA|TRBJ1-1|NA|TRBV20-1
CRNKQLPEAFF
TGCCGCAACAAGCAGTTGCCTGAAGCTTTCTTT